Listed below are T cell receptor beta chains from one sample, sequenced in a study of T cell responses to AZD1222 COVID-19 vaccine. Here immunoSEQ multiplex PCR was the method, and the copy in TCRdb shows in-frame clones only, minus some. The sample lists some 130,000 clones, roughly 87% occurring once. The input for sequencing was peripheral blood, taken 28 days after the second AZD1222 dose. The receptors here all came from an adult who received the AZD1222 COVID-19 vaccine. Both conserved end residues are part of each CDR3. D genes are given only for firm matches. Some rows have no size entry. The others give once, few or many, or a class for an expanded clone.

cdr3_aa	cdr3_nt	v_call	d_call	j_call	clone_size
CASSTVVVQETQYF	TGTGCCAGTAGCACCGTAGTCGTCCAAGAGACCCAGTACTTC	TRBV19	.	TRBJ2-5	.
CASSLAARDRGEKLFF	TGTGCCAGCAGCTTAGCAGCCCGGGACAGGGGTGAAAAACTGTTTTTT	TRBV7-9	TRBD1	TRBJ1-4	once
CASRKGETRGKLFF	TGTGCAAGTCGTAAAGGAGAGACGAGGGGGAAACTGTTTTTT	TRBV12-2	.	TRBJ1-4	.
CASSSWNTEAFF	TGTGCCAGTAGTAGTTGGAACACTGAAGCTTTCTTT	TRBV19	.	TRBJ1-1	.
CASSYGLSSYNEQFF	TGTGCCAGCAGTTACGGCCTGAGCTCCTACAATGAGCAGTTCTTC	TRBV6-2/TRBV6-3	.	TRBJ2-1	.
CASSLTRQETQYF	TGTGCCAGCAGCTTAACACGGCAAGAGACCCAGTACTTC	TRBV7-6	.	TRBJ2-5	.
CASTLRDGWDTQYF	TGTGCCAGCACTCTGAGGGACGGGTGGGATACGCAGTATTTT	TRBV6-5	.	TRBJ2-3	.
CASSTGTGIISPLHF	TGTGCCAGCTCCACGGGGACAGGGATCATTTCACCCCTCCACTTT	TRBV7-6	TRBD1	TRBJ1-6	.
CASSPGLAELAEQYF	TGTGCCAGCTCTCCGGGACTAGCGGAACTTGCGGAGCAGTACTTC	TRBV5-4	TRBD2	TRBJ2-7	.
CASSDSNQPQHF	TGTGCCAGCAGTGATAGCAATCAGCCCCAGCATTTT	TRBV2	.	TRBJ1-5	.
CASSAQTVDYGYTF	TGTGCCAGCAGCGCCCAGACAGTCGACTATGGCTACACCTTC	TRBV7-9	.	TRBJ1-2	.
CASSLEGNSPLHF	TGTGCCAGCAGTTTAGAGGGAAATTCACCCCTCCACTTT	TRBV12-3/TRBV12-4	.	TRBJ1-6	.
CASSFFGTGNTEAFF	TGTGCCAGCAGTTTTTTCGGGACAGGGAACACTGAAGCTTTCTTT	TRBV6-5	TRBD1	TRBJ1-1	.
CASSFTGLGANVLTF	TGTGCCAGCAGCTTTACAGGGTTAGGGGCCAACGTCCTGACTTTC	TRBV5-6	.	TRBJ2-6	.
CASTGQTNTGELFF	TGTGCCAGCACGGGACAAACGAACACCGGGGAGCTGTTTTTT	TRBV6-5	.	TRBJ2-2	.
CASSYGPWYGYTF	TGTGCCAGCAGTTACGGGCCCTGGTATGGCTACACCTTC	TRBV25-1	.	TRBJ1-2	.
CASSSRTSGRPPYEQYF	TGTGCCAGCAGCTCCCGGACTAGCGGGAGGCCCCCCTACGAGCAGTACTTC	TRBV7-8	TRBD2	TRBJ2-7	.
CASSLAGLEQFF	TGTGCCAGCAGCTTGGCAGGGCTTGAGCAGTTCTTC	TRBV5-4	.	TRBJ2-1	.
CASSLTLGYEQYF	TGTGCCAGCAGTTTGACCTTAGGTTACGAGCAGTACTTC	TRBV27	.	TRBJ2-7	once
CASSLGLAGYNEQFF	TGCGCCAGCAGCTTGGGACTAGCGGGGTACAATGAGCAGTTCTTC	TRBV5-1	TRBD2	TRBJ2-1	.
CASSLGEGRHYGYTF	TGTGCCAGCAGCTTAGGGGAGGGACGACACTATGGCTACACCTTC	TRBV11-2	.	TRBJ1-2	few
CASSQGSGNTGELFF	TGTGCCAGCAGCCAAGGAAGCGGTAACACCGGGGAGCTGTTTTTT	TRBV3-1/TRBV3-2	.	TRBJ2-2	.
CASSEHISGNTIYF	TGTGCCAGCAGTGAACACATCTCTGGAAACACCATATATTTT	TRBV6-1	.	TRBJ1-3	.
CASTRQGMNTEAFF	TGTGCCAGCACTCGACAGGGGATGAACACTGAAGCTTTCTTT	TRBV6-5	TRBD1	TRBJ1-1	.
CASSPGVSAFF	TGTGCCAGCAGTCCAGGGGTTTCGGCCTTCTTT	TRBV6-6	.	TRBJ1-1	once
CAWLPGLAPQAFF	TGTGCCTGGCTTCCGGGATTAGCTCCCCAAGCTTTCTTT	TRBV30	.	TRBJ1-1	.
CASSLGVGRIYGYTF	TGTGCCAGCAGCTTAGGCGTCGGACGGATATATGGCTACACCTTC	TRBV11-2	.	TRBJ1-2	.
CASRLGPKGKPQHF	TGTGCCAGCAGGTTGGGACCGAAAGGGAAGCCCCAGCATTTT	TRBV6-5	.	TRBJ1-5	.
CASSRGEAGGVETQYF	TGTGCCAGCAGCCGGGGTGAGGCGGGGGGCGTGGAGACCCAGTACTTC	TRBV7-9	TRBD2	TRBJ2-5	.
CAISAASGTALSGNTIYF	TGTGCCATCAGTGCTGCCTCCGGGACAGCGCTCTCTGGAAACACCATATATTTT	TRBV10-3	TRBD1	TRBJ1-3	.
CASSPGAPSNQPQHF	TGTGCCAGCTCTCCAGGAGCTCCTAGCAATCAGCCCCAGCATTTT	TRBV18	.	TRBJ1-5	.
CASSISRTSRELFF	TGTGCCAGTAGTATAAGCCGGACTAGCAGGGAGCTGTTTTTT	TRBV19	TRBD2	TRBJ2-2	once
CASSPTEANTEAFF	TGTGCCAGCTCACCTACAGAGGCGAACACTGAAGCTTTCTTT	TRBV18	.	TRBJ1-1	.
CASSFQGRETQYF	TGTGCCAGCAGTTTCCAGGGTCGGGAGACCCAGTACTTC	TRBV6-6	.	TRBJ2-5	once
CASSLTGEWDYEQYF	TGTGCCAGCAGCCTCACAGGGGAATGGGACTACGAGCAGTACTTC	TRBV3-1/TRBV3-2	TRBD1	TRBJ2-7	.
CASSPPTGDGVTQYF	TGTGCCAGCAGCCCCCCTACAGGGGATGGGGTGACCCAGTACTTC	TRBV25-1	TRBD1	TRBJ2-5	.
CASSSFPGRLPSGNTIYF	TGTGCCAGCAGCTCATTTCCGGGACGCCTACCCTCTGGAAACACCATATATTTT	TRBV7-9	.	TRBJ1-3	.
CASSSEGLANTGELFF	TGTGCCAGCTCATCGGAGGGACTAGCTAACACCGGGGAGCTGTTTTTT	TRBV18	TRBD2	TRBJ2-2	once
CASSNGVGTEAFF	TGTGCCAGCAGCAACGGCGTGGGCACTGAAGCTTTCTTT	TRBV6-2/TRBV6-3	.	TRBJ1-1	.
CASSDLLGRGEGNQPQHF	TGTGCCAGCAGTGACCTCCTGGGTCGTGGGGAGGGCAATCAGCCCCAGCATTTT	TRBV6-1	.	TRBJ1-5	once
CASSVEGNLNTEAFF	TGTGCCAGCAGCGTAGAGGGAAATCTGAACACTGAAGCTTTCTTT	TRBV9	.	TRBJ1-1	.
CASSLFQWGMIVPEAFF	TGTGCCAGCAGTTTGTTCCAATGGGGGATGATAGTCCCTGAAGCTTTCTTT	TRBV27	.	TRBJ1-1	.
CASSEWMLQSYEQYF	TGTGCCAGCAGTGAATGGATGTTACAGAGCTACGAGCAGTACTTC	TRBV6-1	.	TRBJ2-7	.
CASTGAAKNIQYF	TGTGCCAGCACCGGGGCGGCCAAAAACATTCAGTACTTC	TRBV12-3/TRBV12-4	.	TRBJ2-4	.
CASSRTGVEQYF	TGTGCCAGCAGTCGGACAGGGGTGGAGCAGTACTTC	TRBV6-5	TRBD1	TRBJ2-7	once
CASSLRGGARSQPQHF	TGTGCCAGCAGCTTAAGGGGGGGGGCCAGGAGTCAGCCCCAGCATTTT	TRBV7-2	.	TRBJ1-5	few
CASSFAGYGYTF	TGTGCCAGCAGTTTTGCGGGATATGGCTACACCTTC	TRBV12-3/TRBV12-4	.	TRBJ1-2	once
CATSRDREVGTGELFF	TGTGCCACCAGCAGAGACAGGGAAGTGGGAACCGGGGAGCTGTTTTTT	TRBV15	.	TRBJ2-2	.